Each of the 17 T cell receptor beta chains below was sequenced from the same sample in a study of blood T cell repertoires in COVID-19 (dated by TCRdb to the early 2020s). Library prep was done by the immunoSEQ multiplex PCR assay. TCRdb took this table from immuneACCESS and kept in-frame rearrangements with V and J called. Such tables lack part of the clones; where checked against another copy, unresolved V genes explain under half of the gap, and the rest is unexplained. The sample table lists approximately 200,000 clones, 88% of them with a count of one. The ten largest account for about 3.5% of the sample. Sample: PBMCs or T cells enriched from blood (not recorded which). The receptors shown here come from a young woman who had been exposed to COVID-19.

V is TRBV2 and J is TRBJ1-5; 7 bases agree with TRBD1. The germline gives CDR1 SNHLY, CDR2 FYNNEI. The V and J ends lost 2 bases and 7 bases, in that order; junction bases with no gene match: 5. The CDR3 consists of 14 residues. The CDR3: CASSERTGEQPQHF. Here the CDR3 DNA reads TGTGCCAGCAGTGAACGAACAGGGGAACAGCCCCAGCATTTT. The entire variable domain, with the rest obtained from reference TRBV2 and TRBJ1-5, is as follows: EPEVTQTPSHQVTQMGQEVILRCVPISNHLYFYWYRQILGQKVEFLVSFYNNEISEKSEIFDDQFSVERPDGSNFTLKIRSTKLEDSAMYFCASSERTGEQPQHFGDGTRLSIL.

The CDR3 coding sequence is TGTGCCAGCAGCTCCGGAGATGAAAAACTGTTTTTT. Amino acid sequence: CASSSGDEKLFF. The chain has TRBV7-9 and TRBJ1-4; D is unclear. CDR1 SEHNR and CDR2 FQNEAQ come from the germline V gene (reference sequence). V lost 4 bases to trimming and J lost 6 bases, with 6 bases between them. CDR3 length equals 12 residues. Full variable domain (rest looked up from reference TRBV7-9 and TRBJ1-4): DTGVSQNPRHKITKRGQNVTFRCDPISEHNRLYWYRQTLGQGPEFLTYFQNEAQLEKSRLLSDRFSAERPKGSFSTLEIQRTEQGDSAMYLCASSSGDEKLFFGSGTQLSVL.

V gene TRBV7-8 combines with J gene TRBJ2-5, with a possible D match to TRBD2 (6 bases). Germline loops: CDR1 SGHVS, CDR2 FQNEAQ. Trimming removed 4 bases from V and 5 bases from J, with 11 bases in between. This CDR3 region has 13 residues. The CDR3 region is CASSSTSPETQYF. CDR3 DNA sequence: TGTGCCAGCAGCTCGACTAGTCCCGAGACCCAGTACTTC.

The V gene is TRBV18, the J gene TRBJ1-1; D possibly corresponds to TRBD1 (5 bases). The germline V gene encodes CDR1 KGHSH and CDR2 LQKENI. This CDR3 has 13 residues. The germline V and J ends were trimmed by 4 bases and 5 bases, with 11 bases remaining between them. The CDR3 nucleotides are TGTGCCAGCTCACTGAAGGGGATGACTGAAGCTTTCTTT. Translation: CASSLKGMTEAFF.

This clone was found once. The V and J genes are TRBV7-9 and TRBJ2-7; D perhaps matches TRBD1 (6 bases). This CDR3 spans 14 amino acids. Germline V gene sequence: CDR1 SEHNR, CDR2 FQNEAQ (reference sequence). Trimming cost V 5 bases and J 3 bases, with 14 bases left between them. CDR3 amino acids: CASSHTSQGYEQYF. The CDR3 DNA sequence: TGTGCCAGCAGCCATACGTCACAGGGCTACGAGCAGTACTTC.

The rearrangement joins TRBV10-3 to TRBJ1-2; TRBD1 might be the D (6 bases). CDR1 is ENHRY, CDR2 SYGVKD, per germline. This CDR3 is 13 amino acids long. Trimming removed 3 bases from V and 6 bases from J, with 11 bases in between. CDR3 in amino acids: CAISDPRGHGYTF. DNA of the CDR3: TGTGCCATCAGTGATCCCAGGGGCCATGGCTACACCTTC.

J is TRBJ2-7 and V is TRBV14; D is undetermined. The length of the CDR3 is 12 residues. Germline CDR1 is SGHDN and CDR2 is FVKESK. With 1 base removed from V and 3 bases from J, the gap between germline ends came to 4 bases. The CDR3 loop reads CASSQAFYEQYF. Here the CDR3 DNA reads TGTGCCAGCAGCCAAGCTTTCTACGAGCAGTACTTC.

This chain connects TRBV5-1 to TRBJ2-1; TRBD2 is a possible D gene (6 bases). The CDR3 contains 15 residues. The V gene's germline CDR1 is SGHRS and CDR2 YFSETQ. V lost 1 base and J 4 bases, leaving 12 bases between the germline ends. CDR3 region: CASSLYEAGYNEQFF. The DNA of the CDR3 is TGCGCCAGCAGCTTGTACGAGGCGGGGTACAATGAGCAGTTCTTC. Complete variable domain (other parts from reference TRBV5-1 and TRBJ2-1): KAGVTQTPRYLIKTRGQQVTLSCSPISGHRSVSWYQQTPGQGLQFLFEYFSETQRNKGNFPGRFSGRQFSNSRSEMNVSTLELGDSALYLCASSLYEAGYNEQFFGPGTRLTVL.

The chain is built from TRBV11-3 and TRBJ2-7; no definite D call. The CDR3 runs to 15 residues. Trimming took 2 bases from V and 1 from J, leaving 12 bases between them. The germline CDR1 and CDR2 sequences are SGHNT and YENEEA. Here the CDR3 reads CASSLRSGESYEQYF. For the CDR3, the DNA is TGTGCCAGCAGCTTAAGGTCAGGCGAATCCTACGAGCAGTACTTC.

The J gene is TRBJ1-2, the V gene TRBV28; D is ambiguous. The V and J ends lost 3 bases and 0 bases respectively, with 8 bases between them. Germline V gene data show CDR1 as MDHEN and CDR2 as SYDVKM. The CDR3 has 14 amino acids. The DNA for the CDR3 is TGTGCCAGCAGTTTGTATGCAGCTAACTATGGCTACACCTTC. This sequence encodes CASSLYAANYGYTF.

As for this clone: The same CDR3 is also encoded by other DNA sequences in this sample. This chain uses TRBV29-1 with TRBJ1-1; a weak D match, TRBD1 (6 bases). This CDR3 has 13 amino acids. Deletions cut 4 bases from V and 5 bases from J, with 14 bases between. The V gene's germline CDR1 is SQVTM and CDR2 ANQGSEA. The CDR3 DNA reads as TGCAGCGTTGTGGGGGGAGGGGGAACTGAAGCTTTCTTT. Its protein is CSVVGGGGTEAFF.

The V gene is TRBV6-6, the J gene TRBJ1-3; D uncertain. The CDR3 totals 12 residues. The V and J ends lost 4 bases and 7 bases respectively, with 8 bases between them. Germline values: CDR1 MNHNY, CDR2 SVGAGI (reference sequence). CDR3 residues: CASSFVSNTIYF. In DNA, the CDR3 is TGTGCCAGCAGTTTCGTTAGCAACACCATATATTTT.

The chain employs TRBV5-1 and TRBJ2-2; the match to TRBD1 covers 11 bases. V lost 3 bases to trimming and J lost 6 bases; unmatched junction nucleotides: 10. Looked up from germline, CDR1 is SGHRS and CDR2 is YFSETQ. CDR3 length: 17 amino acids. CDR3 DNA sequence: TGCGCCAGCAGCTCGGACAGGGGGCTAAGGGGGCCCGGGGAGCTGTTTTTT. It translates to CASSSDRGLRGPGELFF.

This chain joins TRBV28 and TRBJ1-4, with D possibly TRBD1 on 6 matching bases. V lost 8 bases, J lost 5 bases, and 15 bases lay in between. The CDR3 extends over 14 amino acids. CDR1 is MDHEN and CDR2 is SYDVKM in the germline V gene. The CDR3 region has the DNA TGTGCCAGCTTCGCGGGGGCAAACAATGAAAAACTGTTTTTT. This sequence encodes CASFAGANNEKLFF.

This clone was seen once. The chain has TRBV2 and TRBJ1-6; 9 bases are a match to TRBD1. V gave up 4 bases and J gave up 8 bases; unmatched junction bases: 6. The CDR3 is 15 amino acids. CDR1 is SNHLY, CDR2 FYNNEI, per germline. As DNA, the CDR3 is TGTGCCAGCAGTGCCCCGGGACAGGGTGATTCACCCCTCCACTTT. Protein sequence: CASSAPGQGDSPLHF.

Here the CDR3 reads CASKYRVTDYEQYF. The CDR3 nucleotides are TGTGCCAGTAAGTATCGGGTGACGGATTACGAGCAGTACTTC. The rearrangement joins TRBV19 to TRBJ2-7, with D hard to call. Trimming shortened V by 7 bases and J by 4 bases, and 17 bases separated the two germline ends. Germline CDR1 LNHDA, CDR2 SQIVND (reference sequence). CDR3 length: 14 residues.

Written as DNA, the CDR3 is TGTGCCAGCAGTCGCACAGGGTTTAGTAGTTCACCCCTCCACTTT. Its protein product is CASSRTGFSSSPLHF. This chain joins TRBV6-6 and TRBJ1-6; tentatively, D is TRBD1 (6 bases). The CDR3 consists of 15 residues. Trimming took 5 bases from V and 9 from J, leaving 17 bases between them. Germline CDR1 and CDR2: MNHNY and SVGAGI (reference sequence).